This T cell receptor (beta chain) was sequenced for a study of T cells in Graves' hyperthyroidism and ophthalmopathy. This clonotype was seen a few times. Amplified TCR beta CDR3 regions came from RNA transcripts. The HTBI primer set drove a first-round RT-PCR of the TCR CDR3. TCRdb re-derived calls from the multiplex PCR reads in MiXCR, one entry per CDR3 protein. This sample carries approximately 620,000 distinct CDR3 sequences, around 14% of them seen once, and the ten largest clones take roughly 6.2%. CDR3 length: 12 amino acids. J lost 7 bases, V lost 8 bases, and 2 bases had no gene match. The germline gives CDR1 LNHDA, CDR2 SQIVND (reference sequence). Patients aged 18 to 65 had newly diagnosed hyperthyroidism that had lasted under 2 months. Reasons for excluding patients were uncontrolled infection, other autoimmune disease, pregnancy or lactation.

The sample taken for sequencing was blood. The sequence was collected from a woman aged 25 to 39 with Graves' hyperthyroidism that later progressed to Graves' ophthalmopathy. The chain uses TRBV19 and TRBJ2-1, with 10 bases identical to TRBD2. CDR3 sequence (DNA): TGTGCCAGTGGACTAGCGGTAAATGAGCAGTTCTTC. Translation: CASGLAVNEQFF.